This passage covers 27 T cell receptor beta chains from one sample sequenced in a study of T cells in localized non-small cell lung cancer. Generated by immunoSEQ multiplex PCR, the TCRdb table keeps only in-frame clones and is missing some. The table shows about 36,000 clones, with around 88% occurring only once. Here the sequenced sample was peripheral blood, taken before any cancer treatment. The receptor set was obtained from a woman between 40 and 69 years old with stage I lung adenocarcinoma.

V and J are TRBV7-6 and TRBJ1-1; 8 bases line up with TRBD1. The CDR3 spans 16 residues. Trimming at V came to 3 bases and at J to 5 bases, leaving 11 bases not matched to a gene. CDR1 and CDR2 from the germline V gene are SGHVS and FNYEAQ. This CDR3 is CASSFLPPGGGTEAFF. The CDR3 nucleotides are TGTGCCAGCAGCTTCTTACCTCCAGGGGGCGGAACTGAAGCTTTCTTT.

The chain has TRBV4-1 and TRBJ2-7, with TRBD1 as a possible D gene (5 bases). Germline CDR1 reads MGHRA; CDR2 reads YSYEKL. Trimming removed 4 bases from V and 0 bases from J, with 10 bases in between. This CDR3 is 14 amino acids long. The CDR3 DNA is TGCGCCAGCAGCCCGACAGAAAACTCCTACGAGCAGTACTTC. Amino acids: CASSPTENSYEQYF.

V is TRBV7-8 and J is TRBJ1-1, with TRBD1 identical over 10 bases. The CDR3 contains 14 residues. Germline CDR1 reads SGHVS; CDR2 reads FQNEAQ. V lost 7 bases, J lost 4 bases, and 6 bases stayed unmatched. This CDR3 is CASNDRGRGTEAFF. The CDR3 DNA reads TGTGCCAGCAACGACAGGGGGCGAGGCACTGAAGCTTTCTTT.

This clone has more than one count but fewer than ten. The genes are TRBV30 and TRBJ1-6; D unclear. The CDR3 contains 15 residues. Germline assignment: CDR1 GTSNPN and CDR2 SVGIG (reference sequence). Trimming shortened V by 0 bases and J by 6 bases, and 12 bases separated the two germline ends. The CDR3: CAWSVRASRNSPLHF. Here the CDR3 DNA reads TGTGCCTGGAGTGTACGGGCGAGTCGTAATTCACCCCTCCACTTT.

The chain couples TRBV9 to TRBJ2-1; TRBD2 agrees at 10 bases. CDR3 length: 15 amino acids. Germline values: CDR1 SGDLS, CDR2 YYNGEE. The trim removed 4 bases at V and 7 bases at J, leaving 8 bases unmatched. The CDR3 sequence is CASSPSSGGSNEQFF. DNA of the CDR3: TGTGCCAGCAGCCCCTCTAGCGGGGGTAGTAATGAGCAGTTCTTC. Combining the CDR3 with reference TRBV9 and TRBJ2-1 gives the whole variable domain DSGVTQTPKHLITATGQRVTLRCSPRSGDLSVYWYQQSLDQGLQFLIQYYNGEERAKGNILERFSAQQFPDLHSELNLSSLELGDSALYFCASSPSSGGSNEQFFGPGTRLTVL.

This chain joins TRBV5-6 and TRBJ1-2; 7 bases line up with TRBD1. V lost 0 bases and J lost 4; bases outside the gene matches: 9. This CDR3 is 16 amino acids long. Germline assignment: CDR1 SGHDT and CDR2 YYEEEE. CDR3: CASSLGGDRDIYGYTF. The CDR3 coding sequence is TGTGCCAGCAGCTTGGGGGGGGACAGAGACATCTATGGCTACACCTTC.

The chain combines TRBV7-2 with TRBJ1-1; D gene ambiguous. CDR1 is SGHTA, CDR2 FQGNSA, per germline. The ends were cut back, 5 bases at V and 0 bases at J, with 16 bases in the middle. The CDR3 spans 16 residues. CDR3 sequence: CASSLYLLGLNTEAFF. CDR3 DNA: TGTGCCAGCAGCCTCTACCTGTTGGGTTTGAACACTGAAGCTTTCTTT.

This clone has just one count. The J gene is TRBJ2-5, the V gene TRBV7-9; no definite D call. The CDR3 is 13 residues long. V gave up 5 bases and J gave up 1 base, with 8 bases separating them. Germline lookup yields CDR1 SEHNR and CDR2 FQNEAQ (reference sequence). The CDR3: CASSPPSQETQYF. The CDR3 region has the DNA TGTGCCAGCAGCCCCCCCTCCCAAGAGACCCAGTACTTC.

A note on this clone: This likely comes from a read error, as the CDR3 has no conserved phenylalanine or tryptophan at its end. The chain joins TRBV27 to TRBJ1-1; 8 bases fit TRBD1. This CDR3 spans 15 amino acids. The V gene's germline CDR1 is MNHEY and CDR2 SMNVEV (reference sequence). The V gene end was trimmed by 0 bases and the J gene end by 6 bases; junction bases not matched to a gene: 6. The CDR3 loop is CASSLSPDRGAEAFL. The CDR3 bases are TGTGCCAGCAGTTTATCTCCCGACAGGGGAGCTGAAGCTTTCCTT.

The chain uses TRBV7-2 and TRBJ1-6; D remains unclear. The CDR3 totals 16 residues. Germline CDR1 reads SGHTA; CDR2 reads FQGNSA. The V end was cut by 0 bases, the J end by 3 bases, with 9 bases between. The CDR3 sequence: CASSLAPGIYNSPLHF. As DNA, the CDR3 is TGTGCCAGCAGCTTAGCCCCGGGGATCTATAATTCACCCCTCCACTTT.

The V gene is TRBV9, the J gene TRBJ2-1; 8 nucleotides agree with TRBD1. The J segment lost 7 bases and the V segment lost 10 bases, leaving 7 bases of the junction unmatched. Germline V gives CDR1 SGDLS, CDR2 YYNGEE. The CDR3 is 12 amino acids. CDR3 bases: TGTGCCCGACCCGACAGGGGAAATGAGCAGTTCTTC. This translates into CARPDRGNEQFF.

This sequence joins TRBV7-2 and TRBJ2-7, with D tentatively TRBD1 or TRBD2 (5 bases each). The CDR3 length is 15 residues. Germline CDR1 SGHTA, CDR2 FQGNSA. Trimming took 4 bases from V and 2 from J, leaving 15 bases between them. The CDR3 DNA reads TGTGCCAGCAGCTATCGACGACAGAGGGCCTACGAGCAGTACTTC. This encodes CASSYRRQRAYEQYF.

This clone was counted only a few times. The chain combines TRBV10-3 with TRBJ1-1, with no clear D. This CDR3 has 15 amino acids. Trimming shortened V by 2 bases and J by 0 bases, and 10 bases separated the two germline ends. Germline V gene lookup returns CDR1 ENHRY and CDR2 SYGVKD. In DNA, the CDR3 is TGTGCCATCAGTGAGCCCTCGGGGTTGAACACTGAAGCTTTCTTT. Residues: CAISEPSGLNTEAFF.

This clone was picked up one time. V usage is TRBV4-3 and J usage is TRBJ2-1; no definite D call. The germline CDR1 and CDR2 sequences are LGHNA and YSLEER. The CDR3 totals 13 residues. V was cut by 4 bases and J by 9 bases, with 13 bases left in between. The CDR3, as DNA: TGCGCCAGCAGCCCCCTCCTTGAACTTGAGCAGTTCTTC. It translates to CASSPLLELEQFF.

The chain recombines TRBV9 with TRBJ2-5, with D unresolved. The CDR3 has 15 amino acids. V lost 4 bases and J lost 2, with 15 bases in between. Germline V lookup: CDR1 SGDLS, CDR2 YYNGEE. This CDR3 is CASSTNGQPQETQYF. CDR3 in DNA: TGTGCCAGCAGCACGAACGGTCAGCCTCAAGAGACCCAGTACTTC.

J is TRBJ2-1 and V is TRBV19; 7 nucleotides match TRBD1. The CDR3 length is 14 residues. CDR1 LNHDA and CDR2 SQIVND come from the germline V gene (reference sequence). The V gene end was trimmed by 5 bases and the J gene end by 7 bases; junction bases not matched to a gene: 8. CDR3 sequence (DNA): TGTGCCAGTAGTGTACGAAGACAGGGTAATGAGCAGTTCTTC. This encodes CASSVRRQGNEQFF.

The chain links TRBV6-1 to TRBJ1-5; D is uncertain. The germline V and J ends were trimmed by 4 bases and 0 bases, with 4 bases remaining between them. The CDR3 is 13 amino acids. Germline loops: CDR1 MNHNS, CDR2 SASEGT. CDR3 loop: CASSGTSNQPQHF. In DNA, the CDR3 is TGTGCCAGCAGTGGGACTAGCAATCAGCCCCAGCATTTT.

The chain uses TRBV5-6 and TRBJ2-7; a possible D gene is TRBD2 (6 bases). Trimming cost V 2 bases and J 3 bases, with 12 bases left between them. This CDR3 region has 14 residues. The V gene's germline CDR1 is SGHDT and CDR2 YYEEEE. The CDR3, as DNA: TGTGCCAGCAGCTTTAGCGGAATTTTCTACGAGCAGTACTTC. It encodes CASSFSGIFYEQYF.

V gene TRBV23-1 combines with J gene TRBJ2-1; 8 nucleotides match TRBD2. TRBV23-1 is recorded as an ORF, its role being uncertain. This CDR3 region has 15 residues. In DNA form, the CDR3 reads TGCACCAACGCACTTAGCGGGGTCTCCTACAATGAGCAGTTCTTC. Translation: CTNALSGVSYNEQFF.

This clone has just a few counts. The chain carries TRBV7-6 and TRBJ2-2; 11 nucleotides agree with TRBD1. The CDR3 extends over 15 amino acids. V shed 5 bases, J shed 4 bases, and the junction held 3 bases outside the gene matches. Germline CDR1 reads SGHVS; CDR2 reads FNYEAQ. The chain's CDR3 is CASSRTGGGTGELFF. CDR3 in DNA: TGTGCCAGCAGCCGGACAGGGGGCGGCACCGGGGAGCTGTTTTTT.

This clone was observed a few times. The chain employs TRBV30 and TRBJ1-2, with a weak D call TRBD1 (5 bases). The V gene lost 4 bases and the J gene lost 6 bases, with 12 bases spanning the gap. The germline gives CDR1 GTSNPN, CDR2 SVGIG (reference sequence). CDR3 length: 12 residues. CDR3: CAWMRTNDGYTF. The CDR3 nucleotides are TGTGCCTGGATGCGGACAAACGATGGCTACACCTTC. Looking up the rest from reference TRBV30 and TRBJ1-2 gives the full variable domain: SQTIHQWPATLVQPVGSPLSLECTVEGTSNPNLYWYRQAAGRGLQLLFYSVGIGQISSEVPQNLSASRPQDRQFILSSKKLLLSDSGFYLCAWMRTNDGYTFGSGTRLTVV.

The chain is built from TRBV19 and TRBJ2-7; TRBD1 is a possible D gene (6 bases). Germline V gene lookup returns CDR1 LNHDA and CDR2 SQIVND (reference sequence). The CDR3 spans 13 residues. Trimming removed 5 bases at V and 0 bases at J, with 8 bases between. CDR3 DNA: TGTGCCAGTAGTCAGGGGATCTCCTACGAGCAGTACTTC. Translation: CASSQGISYEQYF.

The chain recombines TRBV5-8 with TRBJ2-7; no definite D call. This CDR3 has 10 amino acids. V was pared by 0 bases and J by 6 bases, with 1 base between. Germline V lookup: CDR1 SGHTS, CDR2 YDEGEE. The CDR3 region is CASSLVEQYF. The CDR3 region has the DNA TGTGCCAGCAGCTTGGTCGAGCAGTACTTC. Together with reference TRBV5-8 and TRBJ2-7, the CDR3 gives the full variable domain: EAGVTQSPTHLIKTRGQQATLRCSPISGHTSVYWYQQALGLGLQFLLWYDEGEERNRGNFPPRFSGRQFPNYSSELNVNALELEDSALYLCASSLVEQYFGPGTRLTVT.

The rearrangement links TRBV19 to TRBJ1-1, with TRBD1 matching 11 bases. Germline-derived CDR1 and CDR2 are LNHDA and SQIVND (reference sequence). The length of the CDR3 is 15 residues. The trim removed 7 bases at V and 0 bases at J, leaving 4 bases unmatched. The CDR3 DNA sequence: TGTGCCAGTACCCGGACAGGGGGCATGAACACTGAAGCTTTCTTT. Protein product: CASTRTGGMNTEAFF.

This chain links TRBV5-1 with TRBJ2-1, with 9 bases matching TRBD1. The V gene end was trimmed by 3 bases and the J gene end by 8 bases; junction bases not matched to a gene: 9. The germline V gene encodes CDR1 SGHRS and CDR2 YFSETQ. CDR3 size: 15 residues. The CDR3, as DNA: TGCGCCAGCAGCTCAACCGGGACAGGGACGTATGAGCAGTTCTTC. This encodes CASSSTGTGTYEQFF.

The chain has TRBV9 and TRBJ2-1; D not resolved. V dropped 2 bases and J dropped 5 bases, with 14 bases sitting between them. Per the germline V gene, CDR1 is SGDLS and CDR2 is YYNGEE. The CDR3 has 15 residues. CDR3 in DNA: TGTGCCAGCAGCGTGGGCCCTCCCAGAAACAATGAGCAGTTCTTC. Protein: CASSVGPPRNNEQFF.

The CDR3 protein is CASSQDRGGGEKLFF. Written as DNA, the CDR3 is TGTGCCAGCAGCCAAGATCGCGGGGGCGGTGAAAAACTGTTTTTT. The V call is TRBV4-2, the J call TRBJ1-4; possible D gene TRBD1, 6 bases. Germline CDR1 and CDR2: LGHNA and YNFKEQ. CDR3 length: 15 residues. Between the trimmed V and J ends, which lost 0 bases and 7 bases, there was a span of 12 bases.